What follows are 3 T cell receptor beta chains derived from one specimen sequenced in a study of early T cells in non-severe SARS-CoV-2 infection. TCRdb recomputed calls from the 5' RACE reads with MiXCR, one row per CDR3 protein. Altogether about 52,000 distinct CDR3 sequences are present, more than 9.5% being singletons, with the ten largest covering less than 15%. The material sequenced was whole blood. The receptors here all came from an adult who was a healthcare worker with PCR-confirmed SARS-CoV-2 infection or an uninfected control (not recorded which).

This clonotype was seen a few times. The chain has TRBV20-1 and TRBJ2-7; D is possibly TRBD2 (6 bases). Germline CDR1 is DFQATT and CDR2 is SNEGSKA (reference sequence). Trimming stripped 7 bases from V and 6 bases from J, with 16 bases between. CDR3 length equals 12 residues. The DNA for the CDR3 is TGCAGTGTGGAAGGAGGGAACCCCGAGCAGTACTTC. This sequence encodes CSVEGGNPEQYF.

This clonotype has at least ten counts. The chain links TRBV20-1 to TRBJ2-5; D remains unclear. The CDR3 consists of 12 residues. CDR1 and CDR2 from the germline V gene are DFQATT and SNEGSKA (reference sequence). V lost 5 bases and J lost 4, with 11 bases in between. This chain's CDR3 is CSAQDPIETQYF. As DNA, the CDR3 is TGCAGTGCTCAGGACCCGATAGAGACCCAGTACTTC.

The gene calls are TRBV5-6 and TRBJ1-1; 7 positions agree with TRBD1. Trimming at V came to 6 bases and at J to 3 bases, leaving 14 bases not matched to a gene. The CDR3 extends over 16 amino acids. In germline, CDR1 is SGHDT, CDR2 YYEEEE. CDR3 in DNA: TGTGCCAGCACCGACTATACAGGGGTGCCAGACACTGAAGCTTTCTTT. This codes for CASTDYTGVPDTEAFF.